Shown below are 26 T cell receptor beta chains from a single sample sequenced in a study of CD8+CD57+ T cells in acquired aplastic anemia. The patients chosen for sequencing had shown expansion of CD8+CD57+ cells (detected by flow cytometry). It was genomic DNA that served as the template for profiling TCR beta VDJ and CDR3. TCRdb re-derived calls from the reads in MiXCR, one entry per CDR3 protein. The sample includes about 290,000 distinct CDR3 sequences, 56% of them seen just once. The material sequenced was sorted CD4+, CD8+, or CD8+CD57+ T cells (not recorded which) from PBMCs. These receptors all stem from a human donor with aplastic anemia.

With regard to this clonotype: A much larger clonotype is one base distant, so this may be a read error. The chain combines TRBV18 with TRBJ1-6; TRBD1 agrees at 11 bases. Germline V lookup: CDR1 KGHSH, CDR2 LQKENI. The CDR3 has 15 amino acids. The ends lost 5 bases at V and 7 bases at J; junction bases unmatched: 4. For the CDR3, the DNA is TGTGCCAGCTCAACGGGGACAGGGGGGAATTCACCCCTCCACTTT. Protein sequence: CASSTGTGGNSPLHF.

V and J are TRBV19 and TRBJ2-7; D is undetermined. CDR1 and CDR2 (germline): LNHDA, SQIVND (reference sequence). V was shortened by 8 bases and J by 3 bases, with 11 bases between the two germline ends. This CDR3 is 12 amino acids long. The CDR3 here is CASGRGDYEQYF. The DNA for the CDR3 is TGTGCCAGTGGGCGTGGGGACTACGAGCAGTACTTC. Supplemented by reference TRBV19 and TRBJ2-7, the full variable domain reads DGGITQSPKYLFRKEGQNVTLSCEQNLNHDAMYWYRQDPGQGLRLIYYSQIVNDFQKGDIAEGYSVSREKKESFPLTVTSAQKNPTAFYLCASGRGDYEQYFGPGTRLTVT.

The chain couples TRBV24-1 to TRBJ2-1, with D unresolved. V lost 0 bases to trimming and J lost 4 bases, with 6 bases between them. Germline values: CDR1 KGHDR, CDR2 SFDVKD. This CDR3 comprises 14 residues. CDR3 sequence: CATSDLAQYNEQFF. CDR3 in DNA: TGTGCCACCAGTGATTTGGCACAGTACAATGAGCAGTTCTTC.

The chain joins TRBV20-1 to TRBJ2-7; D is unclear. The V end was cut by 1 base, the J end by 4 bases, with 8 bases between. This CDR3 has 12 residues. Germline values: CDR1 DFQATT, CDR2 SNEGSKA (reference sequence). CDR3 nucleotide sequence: TGCAGTGCTAGAGTACGGGCGTACGAGCAGTACTTC. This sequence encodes CSARVRAYEQYF.

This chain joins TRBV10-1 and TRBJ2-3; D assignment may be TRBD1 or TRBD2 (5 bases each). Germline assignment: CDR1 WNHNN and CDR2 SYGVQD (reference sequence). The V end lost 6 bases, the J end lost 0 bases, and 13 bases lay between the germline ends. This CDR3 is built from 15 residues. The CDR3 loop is CASSHRDPSTDTQYF. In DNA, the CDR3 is TGCGCCAGCAGCCACCGGGACCCGAGCACAGATACGCAGTATTTT.

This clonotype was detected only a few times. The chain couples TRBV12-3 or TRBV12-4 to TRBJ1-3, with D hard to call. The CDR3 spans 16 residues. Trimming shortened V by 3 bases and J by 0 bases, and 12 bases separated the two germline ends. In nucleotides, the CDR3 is TGTGCCAGCAGTTTTGGCGGCTTTATCTCTGGAAACACCATATATTTT. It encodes CASSFGGFISGNTIYF.

This CDR3 reads CSVENTYNEQFF. In nucleotides, the CDR3 is TGCAGCGTTGAGAACACCTACAATGAGCAGTTCTTC. The chain is built from TRBV29-1 and TRBJ2-1; D unclear. The CDR3 extends over 12 amino acids. V lost 3 bases and J lost 2, with 5 bases in between. The germline V gene encodes CDR1 SQVTM and CDR2 ANQGSEA.

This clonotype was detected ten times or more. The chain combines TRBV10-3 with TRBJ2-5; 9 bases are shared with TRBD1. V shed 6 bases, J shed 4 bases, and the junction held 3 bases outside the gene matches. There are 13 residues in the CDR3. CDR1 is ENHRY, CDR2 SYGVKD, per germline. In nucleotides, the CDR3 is TGTGCCATCAGAAAGACAGGGGGAGAGACCCAGTACTTC. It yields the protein CAIRKTGGETQYF.

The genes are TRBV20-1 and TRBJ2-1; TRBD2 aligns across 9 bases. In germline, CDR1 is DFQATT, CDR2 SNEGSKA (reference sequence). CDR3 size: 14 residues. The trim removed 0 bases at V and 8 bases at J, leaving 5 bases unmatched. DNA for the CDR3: TGCAGTGCTAGAGATGGCGGGGGGGCGGATGAGCAGTTCTTC. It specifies CSARDGGGADEQFF.

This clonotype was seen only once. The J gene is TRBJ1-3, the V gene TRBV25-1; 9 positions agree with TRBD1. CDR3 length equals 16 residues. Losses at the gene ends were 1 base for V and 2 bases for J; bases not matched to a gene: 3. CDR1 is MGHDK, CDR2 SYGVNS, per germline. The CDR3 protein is CASSESGTGTGNTIYF. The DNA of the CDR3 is TGTGCCAGCAGTGAATCTGGGACAGGGACTGGAAACACCATATATTTT.

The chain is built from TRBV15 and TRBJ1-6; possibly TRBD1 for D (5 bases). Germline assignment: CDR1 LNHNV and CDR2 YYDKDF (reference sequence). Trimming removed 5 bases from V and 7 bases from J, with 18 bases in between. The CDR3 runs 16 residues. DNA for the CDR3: TGTGCCACCAGCGCCCGAGGAGGGGTTTCGAATTCACCCCTCCACTTT. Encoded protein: CATSARGGVSNSPLHF.

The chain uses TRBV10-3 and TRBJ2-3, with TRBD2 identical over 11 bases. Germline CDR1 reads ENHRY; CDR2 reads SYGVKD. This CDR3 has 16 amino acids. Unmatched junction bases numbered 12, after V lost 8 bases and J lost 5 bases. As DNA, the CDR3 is TGTGCCATCGGGGGTAGCGGGGGGGCCGGGGGAGATACGCAGTATTTT. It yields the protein CAIGGSGGAGGDTQYF.

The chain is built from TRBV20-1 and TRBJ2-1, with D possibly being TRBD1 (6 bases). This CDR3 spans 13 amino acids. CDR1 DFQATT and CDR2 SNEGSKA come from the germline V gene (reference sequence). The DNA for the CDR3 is TGCAGCGTGGAAGTCACCAGGGGAAATGAGCAGTTCTTC. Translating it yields CSVEVTRGNEQFF.

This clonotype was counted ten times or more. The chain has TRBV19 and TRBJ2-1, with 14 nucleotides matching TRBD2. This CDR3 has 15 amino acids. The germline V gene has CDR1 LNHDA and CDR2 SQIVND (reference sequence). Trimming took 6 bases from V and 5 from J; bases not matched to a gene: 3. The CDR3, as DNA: TGTGCCAGTAGCGGGACTAGCGGGGGAAACAATGAGCAGTTCTTC. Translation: CASSGTSGGNNEQFF.

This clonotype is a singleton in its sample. The CDR3 DNA sequence: TGTGCCAGCAGCCCGTCCGACAGGGGCCGTTACGAGCAGTACTTC. Its protein product is CASSPSDRGRYEQYF. The V gene is TRBV7-9, the J gene TRBJ2-7; 8 positions match TRBD1. The CDR3 contains 15 residues. Trimming removed 5 bases from V and 4 bases from J; junction bases left unmatched: 10. Germline CDR1 is SEHNR and CDR2 is FQNEAQ (reference sequence).

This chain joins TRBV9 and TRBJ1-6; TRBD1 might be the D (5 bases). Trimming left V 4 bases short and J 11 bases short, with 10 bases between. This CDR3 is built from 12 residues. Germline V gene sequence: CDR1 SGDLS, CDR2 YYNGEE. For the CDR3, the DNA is TGTGCCAGCAGCCAAGGACAACCACCCCTCCACTTT. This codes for CASSQGQPPLHF.

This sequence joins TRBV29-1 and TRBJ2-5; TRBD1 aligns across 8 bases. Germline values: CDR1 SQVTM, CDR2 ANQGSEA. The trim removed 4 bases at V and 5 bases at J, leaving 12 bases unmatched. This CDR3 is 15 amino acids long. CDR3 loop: CSVAGRSTGDETQYF. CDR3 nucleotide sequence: TGCAGCGTTGCGGGCCGCTCGACAGGGGACGAGACCCAGTACTTC.

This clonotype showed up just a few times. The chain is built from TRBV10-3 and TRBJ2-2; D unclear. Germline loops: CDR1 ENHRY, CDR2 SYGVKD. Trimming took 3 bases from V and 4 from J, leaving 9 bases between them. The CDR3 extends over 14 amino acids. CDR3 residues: CAISEGPITGELFF. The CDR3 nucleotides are TGTGCCATCAGTGAAGGGCCGATCACCGGGGAGCTGTTTTTT.

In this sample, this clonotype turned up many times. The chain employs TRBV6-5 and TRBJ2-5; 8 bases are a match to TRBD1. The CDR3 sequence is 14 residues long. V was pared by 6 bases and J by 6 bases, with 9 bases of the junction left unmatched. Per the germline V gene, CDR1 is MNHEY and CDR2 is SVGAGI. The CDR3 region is CASRATRGLQTQYF. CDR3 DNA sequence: TGTGCCAGCAGGGCGACCAGGGGGCTGCAGACCCAGTACTTC.

CDR3 sequence (DNA): TGTGCCAGCAGCCAGCGGGCCTTACCTGGCTACGAGCAGTACTTC. It encodes CASSQRALPGYEQYF. This chain connects TRBV7-8 to TRBJ2-7, with D possibly TRBD2 on 6 matching bases. V lost 5 bases to trimming and J lost 3 bases, with 17 bases between them. Germline assignment: CDR1 SGHVS and CDR2 FQNEAQ. The CDR3 runs 15 residues.

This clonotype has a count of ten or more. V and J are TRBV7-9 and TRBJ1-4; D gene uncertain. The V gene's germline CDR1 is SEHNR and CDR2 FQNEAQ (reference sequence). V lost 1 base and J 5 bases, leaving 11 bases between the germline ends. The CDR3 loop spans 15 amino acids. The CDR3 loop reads CASSLVLGPNEKLFF. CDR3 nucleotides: TGTGCCAGCAGCTTAGTTCTTGGCCCCAATGAAAAACTGTTTTTT.

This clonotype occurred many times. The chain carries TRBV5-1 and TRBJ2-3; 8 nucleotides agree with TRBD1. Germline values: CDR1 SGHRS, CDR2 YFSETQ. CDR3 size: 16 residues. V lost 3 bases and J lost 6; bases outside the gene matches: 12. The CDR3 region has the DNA TGCGCCAGCAGCTCGACCCTAAGACAGGGGCTGGATACGCAGTATTTT. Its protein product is CASSSTLRQGLDTQYF.

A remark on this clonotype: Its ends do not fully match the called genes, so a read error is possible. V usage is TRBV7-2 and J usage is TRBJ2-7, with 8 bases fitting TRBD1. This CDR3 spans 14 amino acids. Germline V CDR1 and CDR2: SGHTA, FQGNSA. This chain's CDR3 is CASSLGQELYEQDF. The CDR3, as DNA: TGTGCCAGCAGCTTGGGACAGGAGCTCTACGAGCAGGACTTC.

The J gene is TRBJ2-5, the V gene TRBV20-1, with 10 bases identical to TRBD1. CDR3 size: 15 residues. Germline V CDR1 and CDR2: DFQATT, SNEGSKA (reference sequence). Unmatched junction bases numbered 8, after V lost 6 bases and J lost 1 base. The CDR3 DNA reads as TGCAGTGCAGAGCTGGGACAGGGGATCCAAGAGACCCAGTACTTC. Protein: CSAELGQGIQETQYF.

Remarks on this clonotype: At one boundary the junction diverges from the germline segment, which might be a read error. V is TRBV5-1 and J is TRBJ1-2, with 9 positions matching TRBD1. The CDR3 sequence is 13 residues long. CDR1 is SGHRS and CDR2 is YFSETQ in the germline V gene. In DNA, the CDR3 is TGTGCCAGCAACTTGGGACAGGGTGCGGGCTACACCTTC. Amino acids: CASNLGQGAGYTF.

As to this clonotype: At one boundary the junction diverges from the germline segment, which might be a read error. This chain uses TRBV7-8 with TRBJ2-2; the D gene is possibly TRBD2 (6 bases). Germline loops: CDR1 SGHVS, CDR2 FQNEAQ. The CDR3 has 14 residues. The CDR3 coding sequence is TGTGCCAGCAGCTTAGCGGTCAACACCGGGGGGCTGTTTTTT. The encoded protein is CASSLAVNTGGLFF.